The next 20 T cell receptor beta chains were all read from a single sample in a study of T cells after yellow fever vaccination. MiXCR was run by TCRdb on the 5' RACE reads, yielding one entry per CDR3 protein. The table includes 450,000 to 600,000 distinct CDR3 sequences, around 17% detected once. Here the sequenced sample was PBMCs, taken about 5 days after the first yellow fever vaccination. The receptors originated from a young man who received the YFV17D yellow fever vaccine.

The table lists this clonotype with a few counts. This chain joins TRBV20-1 and TRBJ2-1; 9 nucleotides align to TRBD2. The CDR3 is 15 residues long. Per germline, CDR1 DFQATT and CDR2 SNEGSKA (reference sequence). Trimming removed 0 bases from V and 4 bases from J; junction bases left unmatched: 4. The CDR3 DNA follows: TGCAGTGCTAGAGATACCCTAGCGGGGTACAATGAGCAGTTCTTC. Its translation: CSARDTLAGYNEQFF.

The chain is built from TRBV5-6 and TRBJ2-7; D may match TRBD1 or TRBD2 (6 bases each). The CDR3 extends over 13 amino acids. Germline V gene sequence: CDR1 SGHDT, CDR2 YYEEEE. V was cut by 2 bases and J by 3 bases, with 9 bases left in between. In DNA form, the CDR3 reads TGTGCCAGCAGCTTCGGGGGCCTCTACGAGCAGTACTTC. This codes for CASSFGGLYEQYF.

The chain carries TRBV5-4 and TRBJ1-3; TRBD1 agrees at 9 bases. The CDR3 contains 16 residues. Germline V gene sequence: CDR1 SGHNT, CDR2 YYREEE (reference sequence). The V and J ends lost 6 bases and 7 bases, in that order; junction bases with no gene match: 14. The CDR3 here is CASTPPPGQGGNTIYF. The CDR3 nucleotides are TGTGCCAGCACCCCGCCCCCGGGACAGGGCGGCAACACCATATATTTT.

This clonotype was found a few times. V gene TRBV7-2 combines with J gene TRBJ2-5, with 13 bases lining up with TRBD2. This CDR3 has 16 residues. Germline V CDR1 and CDR2: SGHTA, FQGNSA. With 5 bases clipped from V and 4 bases from J, the junction kept 7 bases outside the gene matches. CDR3 amino acids: CASSLRLAGGTETQYF. The DNA of the CDR3 is TGTGCCAGCAGCCTTAGACTAGCGGGGGGCACAGAGACCCAGTACTTC.

The V and J genes are TRBV7-9 and TRBJ2-1; D is possibly TRBD2 (6 bases). This CDR3 comprises 12 residues. Trimming left V 8 bases short and J 7 bases short, with 12 bases between. Germline V CDR1 and CDR2: SEHNR, FQNEAQ (reference sequence). The CDR3 loop is CASWAGQNEQFF. The CDR3 DNA reads as TGTGCCAGCTGGGCGGGGCAGAATGAGCAGTTCTTC.

This clonotype has a handful of counts. The chain has TRBV7-9 and TRBJ2-1; 10 bases match TRBD2. The CDR3 contains 16 residues. V dropped 5 bases and J dropped 3; count of bases not matched to a gene: 7. The germline V gene encodes CDR1 SEHNR and CDR2 FQNEAQ (reference sequence). CDR3 sequence reads: CASSKTSGDHYNEQFF. DNA of the CDR3: TGTGCCAGCAGCAAAACTAGCGGGGACCACTACAATGAGCAGTTCTTC.

The V gene is TRBV28, the J gene TRBJ2-2, with D uncertain. The CDR3 consists of 16 residues. Trimming removed 4 bases at V and 3 bases at J, with 15 bases between. From germline, CDR1 is MDHEN and CDR2 SYDVKM. The DNA of the CDR3 is TGTGCCAGCAGTTATCCCCGGGCGGCCTACACCGGGGAGCTGTTTTTT. Its translation: CASSYPRAAYTGELFF.

The chain links TRBV11-3 to TRBJ2-2; no definite D call. Trimming took off 5 bases at V and 7 bases at J, with 20 bases between the two ends. Germline CDR1 and CDR2: SGHNT and YENEEA. CDR3 length: 16 residues. The CDR3 here is CASSLQGWGRSGELFF. Written as DNA, the CDR3 is TGTGCCAGCAGCCTCCAAGGATGGGGTCGGAGCGGGGAGCTGTTTTTT.

In this sample, this clonotype turned up a few times. V usage is TRBV7-2 and J usage is TRBJ1-5; D gene unclear. The CDR3 spans 12 residues. The V gene's germline CDR1 is SGHTA and CDR2 FQGNSA. V was pared by 5 bases and J by 3 bases, with 5 bases between. CDR3: CASSPYNQPQHF. The DNA for the CDR3 is TGTGCCAGCAGCCCTTACAATCAGCCCCAGCATTTT.

This clonotype showed up just a few times. V and J are TRBV4-2 and TRBJ2-2, with 7 bases matching TRBD1. Germline assignment: CDR1 LGHNA and CDR2 YNFKEQ. The CDR3 sequence is 15 residues long. The trim removed 1 base at V and 7 bases at J, leaving 6 bases unmatched. The CDR3 nucleotides read TGTGCCAGCAGCCAAGGGGGACAGTATTACGGGGAGCTGTTTTTT. Its translation is CASSQGGQYYGELFF.

V usage is TRBV4-3 and J usage is TRBJ2-2; 11 nucleotides match TRBD1. The V and J ends lost 1 base and 5 bases, in that order; junction bases with no gene match: 9. CDR3 length: 18 residues. The germline V gene has CDR1 LGHNA and CDR2 YSLEER. The CDR3 nucleotides read TGCGCCAGCAGCCAAGTGGGATCGGGACAGGGGGAAACCGGGGAGCTGTTTTTT. Encoded protein: CASSQVGSGQGETGELFF.

This clonotype was found a few times. This rearrangement joins TRBV7-9 to TRBJ2-3; D remains unclear. Germline V gene data show CDR1 as SEHNR and CDR2 as FQNEAQ (reference sequence). The germline V and J ends were trimmed by 8 bases and 5 bases, with 11 bases remaining between them. This CDR3 is built from 12 residues. Written as DNA, the CDR3 is TGTGCCAGCGGCCTGCAGGTAGATACGCAGTATTTT. It yields the protein CASGLQVDTQYF.

This clonotype was detected many times. The genes are TRBV5-1 and TRBJ2-1, with 10 bases lining up with TRBD2. CDR3 length: 15 amino acids. Germline lookup yields CDR1 SGHRS and CDR2 YFSETQ. J was trimmed by 6 bases and V by 2 bases; bases with no gene match: 5. CDR3 in amino acids: CASSFGSSGGNEQFF. CDR3 in DNA: TGCGCCAGCAGCTTTGGGTCTAGCGGGGGCAATGAGCAGTTCTTC.

The sample holds many counts of this clonotype. This chain uses TRBV6-5 with TRBJ2-3, with D perhaps matching TRBD1 or TRBD2 (7 bases each). Germline-derived CDR1 and CDR2 are MNHEY and SVGAGI. This CDR3 comprises 16 residues. V was clipped by 5 bases and J by 1 base, with 16 bases between them. DNA of the CDR3: TGTGCCAGCAGTCTTCAGGGGGAGGGGGGCACAGATACGCAGTATTTT. Protein sequence: CASSLQGEGGTDTQYF.

The CDR3 loop is CASSFSGGSTGELFF. Written as DNA, the CDR3 is TGTGCCAGCAGCTTCAGCGGGGGAAGCACCGGGGAGCTGTTTTTT. This rearrangement joins TRBV7-2 to TRBJ2-2; 8 nucleotides align to TRBD2. CDR1 SGHTA and CDR2 FQGNSA come from the germline V gene. Germline trimming cut 3 bases from V and 4 bases from J; bases unmatched to any gene: 4. This CDR3 contains 15 residues.

V and J are TRBV18 and TRBJ2-5; 8 positions agree with TRBD1. Looked up from germline, CDR1 is KGHSH and CDR2 is LQKENI. The CDR3 consists of 15 residues. The V and J ends lost 3 bases and 4 bases, in that order; junction bases with no gene match: 7. CDR3 sequence (DNA): TGTGCCAGCTCACCCGGACAGGGAGGAGGAGAGACCCAGTACTTC. Translated, it gives CASSPGQGGGETQYF.

The chain combines TRBV5-1 with TRBJ2-1; possible D gene TRBD2, 6 bases. Germline values: CDR1 SGHRS, CDR2 YFSETQ. Trimming left V 0 bases short and J 1 base short, with 14 bases between. This CDR3 is built from 17 residues. Here the CDR3 reads CASSLGLVAESYNEQFF. The CDR3 DNA reads as TGCGCCAGCAGCTTGGGGTTAGTAGCGGAGTCCTACAATGAGCAGTTCTTC. The whole variable domain, filled in from reference TRBV5-1 and TRBJ2-1, reads KAGVTQTPRYLIKTRGQQVTLSCSPISGHRSVSWYQQTPGQGLQFLFEYFSETQRNKGNFPGRFSGRQFSNSRSEMNVSTLELGDSALYLCASSLGLVAESYNEQFFGPGTRLTVL.

This clonotype has more than one count but fewer than ten. V usage is TRBV6-5 and J usage is TRBJ2-5; the match to TRBD2 covers 11 bases. V was pared by 2 bases and J by 5 bases, with 7 bases of the junction left unmatched. CDR3 length: 16 residues. The germline V gene encodes CDR1 MNHEY and CDR2 SVGAGI. The DNA for the CDR3 is TGTGCCAGCAGTTACCATAGCGGGGGGGCCCGGGAGACCCAGTACTTC. This gives the protein CASSYHSGGARETQYF.

The table lists this clonotype with a count of one. The gene calls are TRBV7-9 and TRBJ2-7; tentative D call: TRBD1 (6 bases). The CDR3 is 15 residues long. Germline-derived CDR1 and CDR2 are SEHNR and FQNEAQ (reference sequence). Trimming shortened V by 5 bases and J by 6 bases, and 20 bases separated the two germline ends. CDR3 region: CASSERAPGASEQYF. CDR3 DNA: TGTGCCAGCAGCGAGAGGGCTCCAGGGGCTAGCGAGCAGTACTTC. The full variable domain, completed using reference TRBV7-9 and TRBJ2-7, is DTGVSQNPRHKITKRGQNVTFRCDPISEHNRLYWYRQTLGQGPEFLTYFQNEAQLEKSRLLSDRFSAERPKGSFSTLEIQRTEQGDSAMYLCASSERAPGASEQYFGPGTRLTVT.

This clonotype was detected ten times or more. CDR3 sequence reads: CASSFRTVNTEAFF. CDR3 sequence (DNA): TGCGCCAGCAGCTTCCGGACGGTGAACACTGAAGCTTTCTTT. The chain recombines TRBV5-1 with TRBJ1-1; no definite D call. V was trimmed by 2 bases and J by 0 bases, leaving 8 bases between them. CDR1 and CDR2 from the germline V gene are SGHRS and YFSETQ. The length of the CDR3 is 14 residues.